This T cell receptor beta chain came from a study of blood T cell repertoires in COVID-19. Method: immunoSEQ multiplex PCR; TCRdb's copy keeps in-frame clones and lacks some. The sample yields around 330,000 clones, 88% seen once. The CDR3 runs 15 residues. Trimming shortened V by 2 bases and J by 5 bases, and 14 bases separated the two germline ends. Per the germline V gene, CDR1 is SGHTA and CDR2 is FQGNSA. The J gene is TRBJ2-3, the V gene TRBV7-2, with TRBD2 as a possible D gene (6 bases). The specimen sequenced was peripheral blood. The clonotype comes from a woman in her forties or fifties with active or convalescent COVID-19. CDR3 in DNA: TGTGCCAGCAGCTTATTTCGCGGGGAAGGAGATACGCAGTATTTT. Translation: CASSLFRGEGDTQYF. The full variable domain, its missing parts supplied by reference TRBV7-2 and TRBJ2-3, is GAGVSQSPSNKVTEKGKDVELRCDPISGHTALYWYRQSLGQGLEFLIYFQGNSAPDKSGLPSDRFSAERTGGSVSTLTIQRTQQEDSAVYLCASSLFRGEGDTQYFGPGTRLTVL.